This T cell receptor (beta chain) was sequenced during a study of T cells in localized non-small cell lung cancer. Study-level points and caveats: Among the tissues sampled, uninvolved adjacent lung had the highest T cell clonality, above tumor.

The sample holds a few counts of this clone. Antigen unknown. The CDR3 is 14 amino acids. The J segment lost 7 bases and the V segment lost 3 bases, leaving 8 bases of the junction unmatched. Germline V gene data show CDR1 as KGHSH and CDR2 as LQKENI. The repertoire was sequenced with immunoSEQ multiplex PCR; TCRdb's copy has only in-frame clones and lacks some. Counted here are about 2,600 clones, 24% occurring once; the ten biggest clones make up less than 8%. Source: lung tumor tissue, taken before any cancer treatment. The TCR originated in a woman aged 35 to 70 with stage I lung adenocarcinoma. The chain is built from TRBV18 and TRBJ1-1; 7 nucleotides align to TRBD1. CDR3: CASSPGLRQGEAFF. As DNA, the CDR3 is TGTGCCAGCTCACCCGGTCTCCGACAGGGTGAAGCTTTCTTT.